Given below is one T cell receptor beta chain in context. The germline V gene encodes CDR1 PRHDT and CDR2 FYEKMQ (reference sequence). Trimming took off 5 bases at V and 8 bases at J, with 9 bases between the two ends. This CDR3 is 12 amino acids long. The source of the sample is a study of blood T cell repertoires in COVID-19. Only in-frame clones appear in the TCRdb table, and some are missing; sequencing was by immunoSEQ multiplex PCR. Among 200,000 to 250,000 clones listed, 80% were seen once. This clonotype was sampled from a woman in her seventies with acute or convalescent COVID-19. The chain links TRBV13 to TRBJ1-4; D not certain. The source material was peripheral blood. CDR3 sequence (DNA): TGTGCCAGCAGCCCCCGTTCCGAAAAACTGTTTTTT. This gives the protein CASSPRSEKLFF.